What follows are 8 T cell receptor beta chains derived from one specimen sequenced in a study of blood T cell repertoires in COVID-19. The protocol was immunoSEQ multiplex PCR, while the TCRdb copy is restricted to in-frame clones and leaves out a portion. The repertoire consists of some 97,000 clones, with about 89% occurring once and the leading ten covering 0.97%. Sequenced: peripheral blood. Receptor source: a man aged 55 to 70 with acute or convalescent COVID-19.

The V call is TRBV5-4, the J call TRBJ2-7; 8 bases match TRBD1. The trim removed 3 bases at V and 4 bases at J, leaving 12 bases unmatched. The CDR3 is made up of 16 amino acids. Germline assignment: CDR1 SGHNT and CDR2 YYREEE (reference sequence). The CDR3 loop is CASSSRARTGSYEQYF. Here the CDR3 DNA reads TGTGCCAGCAGCTCTCGGGCTAGGACAGGGTCTTACGAGCAGTACTTC.

The V and J genes are TRBV6-2 or TRBV6-3 and TRBJ2-3, with D uncertain. V dropped 4 bases and J dropped 3 bases, with 20 bases sitting between them. The CDR3 runs 17 residues. Germline-derived CDR1 and CDR2 are MNHEY and SVGEGT. CDR3 loop: CASSWSDTPLWTDTQYF. The CDR3 DNA reads as TGTGCCAGCAGTTGGTCCGACACCCCGCTTTGGACAGATACGCAGTATTTT.

The J gene is TRBJ2-7, the V gene TRBV5-1; D may be TRBD1 (6 bases). The V gene lost 0 bases and the J gene lost 2 bases, with 12 bases spanning the gap. The germline CDR1 and CDR2 sequences are SGHRS and YFSETQ. The CDR3 loop spans 15 amino acids. This CDR3 reads CASSLAPGEAYEQYV. CDR3 in DNA: TGCGCCAGCAGCTTGGCCCCAGGGGAAGCCTACGAGCAGTACGTC.

This rearrangement joins TRBV19 to TRBJ2-5; TRBD1 matches 8 bases. This CDR3 region has 13 residues. The trim removed 7 bases at V and 4 bases at J, leaving 5 bases unmatched. The germline gives CDR1 LNHDA, CDR2 SQIVND (reference sequence). The CDR3 spells CASNRGKRETQYF. The DNA for the CDR3 is TGTGCCAGTAACAGGGGGAAGCGAGAGACCCAGTACTTC.

This chain uses TRBV7-2 with TRBJ2-7; 9 bases fit TRBD1. The CDR3 runs to 14 residues. The J segment lost 0 bases and the V segment lost 5 bases, leaving 2 bases of the junction unmatched. CDR1 is SGHTA, CDR2 FQGNSA, per germline. The CDR3 nucleotides read TGTGCCAGCAGCCCGACAGGGGGCTCCTACGAGCAGTACGTC. The encoded protein is CASSPTGGSYEQYV.

This clone has just a few counts. The gene calls are TRBV5-1 and TRBJ2-7; 10 bases map to TRBD2. Trimming cost V 5 bases and J 4 bases; bases outside gene matches: 15. The CDR3 has 17 amino acids. Looked up from germline, CDR1 is SGHRS and CDR2 is YFSETQ. CDR3 nucleotide sequence: TGCGCCAGCAGTCGGTTGTTCGAACTAGCGGGAAGGTACGAGCAGTACTTC. Its translation is CASSRLFELAGRYEQYF.

The chain employs TRBV6-2 or TRBV6-3 and TRBJ1-4; TRBD1 matches 9 bases. J was trimmed by 8 bases and V by 5 bases; bases with no gene match: 9. Germline assignment: CDR1 MNHEY and CDR2 SVGEGT. This CDR3 is 15 amino acids long. CDR3 DNA: TGTGCCAGCAGTGACCGGACAGGGGTAGGGGAAAAACTGTTTTTT. It is translated as CASSDRTGVGEKLFF.

The J gene is TRBJ2-1, the V gene TRBV30; 9 bases map to TRBD2. There are 15 residues in the CDR3. In germline, CDR1 is GTSNPN, CDR2 SVGIG (reference sequence). The J segment lost 7 bases and the V segment lost 5 bases, leaving 12 bases of the junction unmatched. CDR3 loop: CAWVDRGGDVNEQFF. The CDR3 region has the DNA TGTGCCTGGGTCGACCGCGGGGGGGACGTTAATGAGCAGTTCTTC.